This T cell receptor beta chain was identified in a study of blood T cell repertoires in COVID-19. Study in general: Italy, Spain and the United States were the sources of the convalescent and acute COVID-19 samples.

J lost 7 bases, V lost 6 bases, and 1 base had no gene match. The germline V gene encodes CDR1 SGHTA and CDR2 FQGTGA. The CDR3 has 13 amino acids. Under the authors' procedure: Estimated nucleated cell counts came from reference gene primer amplification. Libraries were prepared by immunoSEQ multiplex PCR; TCRdb keeps only in-frame clonotypes and omits some of them. V, J and clone size were drawn from that table, and D and trimming were deduced from the DNA. The table records 340,000 or so clones, around 88% of them present only once. The chain uses TRBV7-3 and TRBJ1-6; 9 bases line up with TRBD1. This TCR was sampled from a man aged 25 to 40 with active or convalescent COVID-19. The sample consisted of peripheral blood. The chain's CDR3 is CASRGQGNSPLHF. The CDR3 bases are TGTGCCAGCAGAGGACAGGGGAATTCACCCCTCCACTTT.